This TCR beta chain was recorded in a study of blood T cell repertoires in COVID-19. The wider study: Whether acute or convalescent, the COVID-19 samples came from the United States, Italy and Spain. From T cells, B-cell-depleted T cells, or PBMCs came the material, which was cDNA or gDNA.

Original handling: Estimates of nucleated cell counts were drawn from the amplification of reference gene primers. TCRdb's copy holds only in-frame clones and misses some; the assay was immunoSEQ multiplex PCR. For V, J and clone size, that table is used; D and trimming come from the DNA. The sample lists about 190,000 clones, about nine tenths occurring once. In germline, CDR1 is KGHDR, CDR2 SFDVKD. This CDR3 spans 16 amino acids. The V and J ends lost 4 bases and 2 bases, in that order; junction bases with no gene match: 6. What was sequenced was peripheral blood. The J gene is TRBJ2-3, the V gene TRBV24-1, with 9 bases identical to TRBD2. The sequence was collected from a man aged 35 to 55 with acute or convalescent COVID-19. The CDR3 region has the DNA TGTGCCACCAGTGACCGTTTAGCGGGGGTCACAGATACGCAGTATTTT. It codes for CATSDRLAGVTDTQYF.